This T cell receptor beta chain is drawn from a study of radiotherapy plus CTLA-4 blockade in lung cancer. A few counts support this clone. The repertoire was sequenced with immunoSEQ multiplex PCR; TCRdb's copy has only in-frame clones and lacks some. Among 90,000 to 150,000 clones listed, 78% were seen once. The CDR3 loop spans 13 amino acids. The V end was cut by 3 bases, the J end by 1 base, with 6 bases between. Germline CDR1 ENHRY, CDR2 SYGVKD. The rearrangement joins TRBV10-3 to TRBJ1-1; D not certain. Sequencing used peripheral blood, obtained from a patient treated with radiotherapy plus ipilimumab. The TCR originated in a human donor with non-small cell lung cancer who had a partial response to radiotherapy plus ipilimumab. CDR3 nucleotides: TGTGCCATCAGTGAATGGGCGAACACTGAAGCTTTCTTT. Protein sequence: CAISEWANTEAFF.